This is a list of T cell receptor beta chains from one sample in a study of beta chain features in type 1 diabetes. The repertoire was sequenced with immunoSEQ multiplex PCR; TCRdb's copy has only in-frame clones and lacks some. The table has 160,000 or so clones, 7.5% to 10% seen once. The specimen sequenced was central memory CD4+ T cells from blood. The origin of the receptors is a woman aged 18-29 years in good health. CDR3s include the opening cysteine and the closing phenylalanine or tryptophan. Expanded clones are given a class, and other clones once, few, many or no size at all.

>-|TRBV30
CAWSPKGGTDTQYF
>few|TRBV18
CASSLGGNTEAFF
>-|TRBV7-9
CASSMTSDDNEQFF
>-|TRBV27
CASRLDRDIYNEQFF
>-|TRBV2
CASRTDYNTGELFF
>few|TRBV29-1
CSVEQVAWTEAFF
>few|TRBV11-3
CASSFGGGTSGTDTQYF
>few|TRBV2
CASGGTSAGELFF
>few|TRBV4-3
CASSQGGFYPEKLFF
>few|TRBV11-2
CASSLEGQPSYEQYF
>-|TRBV6-5
CASRSSGYPRQYF
>-|TRBV10-2
CASTPTSGPRRNEQFF
>-|TRBV2
CASSRTGSNQPQHF
>medium-sized|TRBV4-3
CASGRGASYNEQFF
>few|TRBV7-7
CASSLGASGDNEQFF
>few|TRBV27
CASSLQAGANVLTF
>few|TRBV6-1
CASRGDWNEQFF
>few|TRBV6-5
CASRGDRGREKLFF
>few|TRBV18
CASSDNEQFF
>-|TRBV7-9
CASSLKPSSYNEQFF
>once|TRBV2
CASSRQGGNTEAFF
>many|TRBV11-3
CASSLPAGGQETQYF
>-|TRBV6-6
CAILAGTEETQYF
>-|TRBV11-3
CASSLVGLSAEAFF
>-|TRBV7-9
CASSLDREPQHF
>-|TRBV5-1
CASSLGSGGFRGAISYEQYF
>few|TRBV5-1
CASRALAGGSYNEQFF
>-|TRBV6-6
CASSYEAWRYF
>-|TRBV27
CATKVGLAENIQYF
>few|TRBV19
CASSPRDRGGRETQYF
>few|TRBV30
CAWNPNRQGEQYF
>-|TRBV7-2
CASSLGQVGQRAFF
>few|TRBV9
CASSVVGETGANVLTF
>few|TRBV5-1
CASSLEGGEDGELFF
>-|TRBV11-1
CASSTPTGSETQYF
>few|TRBV7-9
CASSFEGNTIYF
>-|TRBV6-1
CASSDPSRGETQYF
>-|TRBV15
CATSRDGSGANVLTF
>few|TRBV29-1
CSVGGGSNQPQHF
>few|TRBV5-1
CASSLWDSSSGYTF
>-|TRBV29-1
CSASGYTF